The 8 T cell receptor beta chains presented below share a single source sample, sequenced in a study of cytomegalovirus exposure and HLA in healthy donors. PCR primers comprised 60 Vbeta and 13 Jbeta primers. Method: immunoSEQ multiplex PCR; TCRdb's copy keeps in-frame clones and lacks some. The table records about 150,000 clones, 70% to 80% of them present only once. Source material: PBMCs. The receptors were gathered from a man younger than 45 in good health and CMV-seronegative.

This sequence joins TRBV5-4 and TRBJ2-1, with TRBD2 matching over 11 bases. Germline V gene lookup returns CDR1 SGHNT and CDR2 YYREEE (reference sequence). This CDR3 spans 16 amino acids. Germline trimming cut 5 bases from V and 13 bases from J; bases unmatched to any gene: 17. DNA of the CDR3: TGTGCCAGCAGTCCAACTAGCGGGGGTTACAGGGGTGACCAGTTCTTC. Protein sequence: CASSPTSGGYRGDQFF.

The chain combines TRBV29-1 with TRBJ2-7; D possibly corresponds to TRBD2 (6 bases). There are 15 residues in the CDR3. The germline CDR1 and CDR2 sequences are SQVTM and ANQGSEA. V lost 4 bases to trimming and J lost 4 bases, with 20 bases between them. The chain's CDR3 is CSVVGTLTGEYEQYF. CDR3 coding DNA: TGCAGCGTTGTAGGAACTCTCACGGGAGAATACGAGCAGTACTTC.

The V call is TRBV5-1, the J call TRBJ2-3, with D possibly TRBD2 on 5 matching bases. From germline, CDR1 is SGHRS and CDR2 YFSETQ. This CDR3 is 16 amino acids long. Trimming stripped 0 bases from V and 2 bases from J, with 13 bases between. The CDR3 sequence is CASSLGPGRDTDTQYF. CDR3 in DNA: TGCGCCAGCAGCTTGGGCCCGGGGAGAGACACAGATACGCAGTATTTT.

The rearrangement joins TRBV2 to TRBJ1-4, with TRBD1 as a possible D gene (5 bases). The germline V and J ends were trimmed by 5 bases and 0 bases, with 13 bases remaining between them. CDR1 SNHLY and CDR2 FYNNEI come from the germline V gene. The CDR3 is made up of 16 amino acids. CDR3 sequence reads: CASSRLGAATNEKLFF. CDR3 coding DNA: TGTGCCAGCAGTAGACTAGGGGCAGCAACTAATGAAAAACTGTTTTTT.

The chain employs TRBV7-9 and TRBJ1-2; unclear D gene. V was pared by 9 bases and J by 8 bases, with 16 bases between. CDR1 is SEHNR, CDR2 FQNEAQ, per germline (reference sequence). The CDR3 totals 12 residues. CDR3 DNA sequence: TGTGCCAGTGCCAAAGGTGAGGGCGGCTACACCTTC. Translation: CASAKGEGGYTF.

This clone has just a few counts. This chain uses TRBV6-5 with TRBJ2-7; TRBD2 might be the D (5 bases). The CDR3 loop spans 14 amino acids. With 2 bases removed from V and 6 bases from J, the gap between germline ends came to 14 bases. The germline CDR1 and CDR2 sequences are MNHEY and SVGAGI. In DNA form, the CDR3 reads TGTGCCAGCAGTTACAGCAGAGGGAAGGGCGAGCAGTACTTC. It is translated as CASSYSRGKGEQYF.

Only a few counts were recorded for this clone. The rearrangement joins TRBV14 to TRBJ2-5; D remains ambiguous. The J call may be mistaken, given a closer DNA end match to TRBJ2-7. The CDR3 is made up of 14 amino acids. The germline CDR1 and CDR2 sequences are SGHDN and FVKESK. CDR3 in DNA: TGTGCCAGCGACGGCGGTGGAGTGGGTGGCGAGCAGTACTTC. Residues: CASDGGGVGGEQYF.

The CDR3 loop reads CASGQGAETQYF. In DNA form, the CDR3 reads TGTGCCAGCGGACAGGGGGCGGAGACCCAGTACTTC. The chain carries TRBV27 and TRBJ2-5; 11 bases map to TRBD1. The V gene's germline CDR1 is MNHEY and CDR2 SMNVEV (reference sequence). Trimming removed 8 bases from V and 5 bases from J; junction bases left unmatched: 1. The CDR3 is made up of 12 amino acids.